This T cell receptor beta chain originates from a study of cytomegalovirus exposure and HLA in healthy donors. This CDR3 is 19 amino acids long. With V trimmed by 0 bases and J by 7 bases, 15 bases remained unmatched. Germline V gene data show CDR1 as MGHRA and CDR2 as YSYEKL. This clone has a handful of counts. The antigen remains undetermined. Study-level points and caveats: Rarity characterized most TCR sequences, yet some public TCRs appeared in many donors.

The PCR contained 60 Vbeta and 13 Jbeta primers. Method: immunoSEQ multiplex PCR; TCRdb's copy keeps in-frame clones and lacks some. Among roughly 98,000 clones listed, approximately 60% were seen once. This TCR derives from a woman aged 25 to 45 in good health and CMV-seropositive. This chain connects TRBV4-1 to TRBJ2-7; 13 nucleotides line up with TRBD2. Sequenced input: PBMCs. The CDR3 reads CASSQDSAPKMTSGGEQYF. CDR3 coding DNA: TGCGCCAGCAGCCAAGATTCCGCTCCTAAAATGACTAGCGGGGGGGAGCAGTACTTC.